These 26 T cell receptor beta chains were sequenced from one sample in a study of OX40 agonist ivuxolimab in advanced cancers. Libraries were prepared through the immunoSEQ multiplex PCR assay. Here the immuneACCESS table is served through TCRdb, limited to in-frame sequences with V and J called. Missing clones are a known gap in these copies; in checked studies unresolved V genes cover under half, and the rest lacks a known reason. The sample data list 30,000 to 35,000 clones, and 92% of these were observed just once. The ten largest clones capture 25% to 35% of the sample. This material consisted of CD4+ or CD8+ T cells sorted from blood, taken in a trial of the OX40 agonist ivuxolimab. These receptors were taken from an adult with an advanced solid tumor such as melanoma, head and neck, liver or kidney cancer.

The chain joins TRBV25-1 to TRBJ2-5; tentatively, D is TRBD1 or TRBD2 (5 bases each). Germline CDR1 and CDR2: MGHDK and SYGVNS. V was trimmed by 2 bases and J by 0 bases, leaving 7 bases between them. This CDR3 region has 14 residues. CDR3 DNA: TGTGCCAGCAGTGAAAGGGGACACCAAGAGACCCAGTACTTC. It is translated as CASSERGHQETQYF.

The V and J genes are TRBV6-5 and TRBJ1-4; the D is unclear. The CDR3 extends over 13 amino acids. CDR1 and CDR2 from the germline V gene are MNHEY and SVGAGI. V was pared by 0 bases and J by 8 bases, with 7 bases between. Written as DNA, the CDR3 is TGTGCCAGCAGTTACTCGAATGGGGAAAAACTGTTTTTT. Translated: CASSYSNGEKLFF.

The chain recombines TRBV5-1 with TRBJ2-5; possibly TRBD2 for D (6 bases). There are 14 residues in the CDR3. Germline V gives CDR1 SGHRS, CDR2 YFSETQ. V lost 7 bases, J lost 0 bases, and 13 bases lay in between. The CDR3 loop is CASCYRDYQETQYF. DNA of the CDR3: TGCGCCAGCTGTTACCGGGACTACCAAGAGACCCAGTACTTC.

This chain links TRBV9 with TRBJ2-7; perhaps TRBD2 as D (5 bases). The germline gives CDR1 SGDLS, CDR2 YYNGEE. V lost 4 bases, J lost 0 bases, and 11 bases lay in between. The CDR3 sequence is 14 residues long. CDR3 nucleotides: TGTGCCAGCAGCCCCTCCGGACTCTCCTACGAGCAGTACTTC. Translation: CASSPSGLSYEQYF.

The rearrangement uses TRBV2 and TRBJ2-3; 14 nucleotides agree with TRBD2. The CDR3 runs 17 residues. V trimming: 4 bases; J trimming: 0 bases; junction bases outside the gene matches: 3. Germline loops: CDR1 SNHLY, CDR2 FYNNEI. CDR3 sequence: CASSVGTSGSSTDTQYF. CDR3 nucleotide sequence: TGTGCCAGCAGTGTGGGGACTAGCGGGAGCAGCACAGATACGCAGTATTTT.

CDR3 loop: CASSQSGRSSYEQYF. The DNA of the CDR3 is TGCGCCAGCAGCCAGAGCGGGAGGAGCTCCTACGAGCAGTACTTC. V gene TRBV4-3 combines with J gene TRBJ2-7; 9 positions agree with TRBD2. This CDR3 comprises 15 residues. V lost 3 bases and J lost 0; bases outside the gene matches: 3. Germline-derived CDR1 and CDR2 are LGHNA and YSLEER.

This chain connects TRBV9 to TRBJ2-3; TRBD2 aligns across 7 bases. The V gene end was trimmed by 3 bases and the J gene end by 5 bases; junction bases not matched to a gene: 21. The CDR3 is 19 residues long. Germline V lookup: CDR1 SGDLS, CDR2 YYNGEE. The DNA for the CDR3 is TGTGCCAGCAGCGGAGGCTTCGTAGCGCGGGAGCGGAGAAGAGATACGCAGTATTTT. Translating it yields CASSGGFVARERRRDTQYF.

The genes are TRBV7-9 and TRBJ2-1; D gene uncertain. Germline CDR1 reads SEHNR; CDR2 reads FQNEAQ (reference sequence). The CDR3 length is 13 residues. With 1 base removed from V and 4 bases from J, the gap between germline ends came to 5 bases. The CDR3 coding sequence is TGTGCCAGCAGCTTAGGGCCATACAATGAGCAGTTCTTC. It translates to CASSLGPYNEQFF.

This clone was observed once. The J gene is TRBJ1-2, the V gene TRBV18; tentative D call: TRBD1 (6 bases). V was pared by 2 bases and J by 8 bases, with 15 bases between. The germline V gene has CDR1 KGHSH and CDR2 LQKENI. CDR3 length: 14 amino acids. The CDR3 DNA follows: TGTGCCAGCTCACCAGGCAGGGGCAACGACGGCTACACCTTC. This codes for CASSPGRGNDGYTF.

This sequence joins TRBV6-6 and TRBJ2-4, with D perhaps TRBD1 (5 bases). V was shortened by 5 bases and J by 7 bases, with 15 bases between the two germline ends. Germline values: CDR1 MNHNY, CDR2 SVGAGI (reference sequence). The CDR3 has 14 amino acids. Written as DNA, the CDR3 is TGTGCCAGCAGTGGAGAGCCAGCAGGGAACATTCAGTACTTC. Its protein is CASSGEPAGNIQYF.

V is TRBV15 and J is TRBJ2-1; possibly TRBD2 for D (6 bases). Trimming removed 0 bases from V and 5 bases from J, with 14 bases in between. This CDR3 region has 16 residues. Germline values: CDR1 LNHNV, CDR2 YYDKDF (reference sequence). CDR3 DNA: TGTGCCACCAGCAGAGATCGGGGCGGGGCACACAATGAGCAGTTCTTC. Translation: CATSRDRGGAHNEQFF.

The chain joins TRBV4-3 to TRBJ2-5; no definite D call. This CDR3 is 13 amino acids long. V shed 2 bases and J shed 5 bases, with 9 bases lying between them. Germline CDR1 and CDR2: LGHNA and YSLEER. DNA of the CDR3: TGCGCCAGCAGCCAACAAGGAAGGGAGACCCAGTACTTC. Its protein product is CASSQQGRETQYF.

This clone occurred once. V is TRBV27 and J is TRBJ2-7, with 10 positions matching TRBD2. CDR3 length equals 15 residues. CDR1 and CDR2 from the germline V gene are MNHEY and SMNVEV (reference sequence). The V and J ends lost 2 bases and 2 bases, in that order; junction bases with no gene match: 3. The CDR3 spells CASSLGGLAAYEQYF. The CDR3 DNA is TGTGCCAGCAGTTTAGGTGGACTAGCGGCCTACGAGCAGTACTTC.

This chain uses TRBV13 with TRBJ2-7; D is possibly TRBD2 (5 bases). The germline V and J ends were trimmed by 3 bases and 7 bases, with 13 bases remaining between them. This CDR3 has 13 residues. CDR1 PRHDT and CDR2 FYEKMQ come from the germline V gene (reference sequence). Written as DNA, the CDR3 is TGTGCCAGCAGCTTGGGCGCCCCGGGGGAGCAGTACTTC. Protein: CASSLGAPGEQYF. Combining the CDR3 with reference TRBV13 and TRBJ2-7 gives the whole variable domain AAGVIQSPRHLIKEKRETATLKCYPIPRHDTVYWYQQGPGQDPQFLISFYEKMQSDKGSIPDRFSAQQFSDYHSELNMSSLELGDSALYFCASSLGAPGEQYFGPGTRLTVT.

The V gene is TRBV7-9, the J gene TRBJ2-1; 11 nucleotides match TRBD2. V gave up 4 bases and J gave up 6 bases; unmatched junction bases: 8. Germline V gene data show CDR1 as SEHNR and CDR2 as FQNEAQ (reference sequence). There are 16 residues in the CDR3. This CDR3 is CASSSPTSGNVNEQFF. The CDR3 DNA is TGTGCCAGCAGCTCTCCGACTAGCGGGAATGTCAATGAGCAGTTCTTC.

The chain uses TRBV15 and TRBJ2-2; D might be TRBD1 or TRBD2, each matching 6 bases. Trimming pared 10 bases from V and 5 bases from J, leaving 11 bases between. Germline V gene sequence: CDR1 LNHNV, CDR2 YYDKDF (reference sequence). CDR3 size: 12 residues. CDR3 in DNA: TGTGCCATCGGAGGGGGAACCGGGGAGCTGTTTTTT. Translated, it gives CAIGGGTGELFF.

The V call is TRBV28, the J call TRBJ2-1; D might be TRBD2 (6 bases). The germline V gene has CDR1 MDHEN and CDR2 SYDVKM. This CDR3 is 13 amino acids long. Trimming left V 5 bases short and J 8 bases short, with 13 bases between. For the CDR3, the DNA is TGTGCCAGCAGTCGGCGGGGTGGCTATGAGCAGTTCTTC. Translation: CASSRRGGYEQFF.

This chain joins TRBV7-8 and TRBJ2-3; D is uncertain. Germline CDR1 and CDR2: SGHVS and FQNEAQ. The CDR3 covers 11 residues. The V end was cut by 5 bases, the J end by 8 bases, with 8 bases between. The CDR3 coding sequence is TGTGCCAGCAGCGACCCGGGTACGCAGTATTTT. This gives the protein CASSDPGTQYF.

The rearrangement uses TRBV4-3 and TRBJ2-7; 7 positions agree with TRBD1. V shed 0 bases, J shed 2 bases, and the junction held 13 bases outside the gene matches. This CDR3 spans 18 amino acids. The germline V gene encodes CDR1 LGHNA and CDR2 YSLEER. The CDR3 DNA follows: TGCGCCAGCAGCCAAGACGGTCCGGGGACAGAAAGGCCCTACGAGCAGTACTTC. Its protein product is CASSQDGPGTERPYEQYF.

The chain has TRBV4-3 and TRBJ2-1; 7 nucleotides line up with TRBD2. Germline assignment: CDR1 LGHNA and CDR2 YSLEER. Trimming removed 0 bases from V and 0 bases from J; junction bases left unmatched: 5. This CDR3 is built from 17 residues. CDR3 nucleotide sequence: TGCGCCAGCAGCCAAGATCTGGGGGGGGTCTCCTACAATGAGCAGTTCTTC. This encodes CASSQDLGGVSYNEQFF.

The genes are TRBV7-2 and TRBJ2-7; maybe TRBD1 (6 bases). This CDR3 has 13 residues. Trimming took off 3 bases at V and 3 bases at J, with 9 bases between the two ends. Germline V gives CDR1 SGHTA, CDR2 FQGNSA. This chain's CDR3 is CASSFEGGYEQYF. CDR3 bases: TGTGCCAGCAGCTTCGAAGGGGGCTACGAGCAGTACTTC.

The gene calls are TRBV9 and TRBJ1-1; possibly TRBD1 for D (6 bases). The CDR3 length is 17 residues. Between the trimmed V and J ends, which lost 4 bases and 0 bases, there was a span of 19 bases. The germline gives CDR1 SGDLS, CDR2 YYNGEE. This chain's CDR3 is CASSPGGQLGLNTEAFF. The CDR3 coding sequence is TGTGCCAGCAGCCCCGGGGGCCAGTTAGGGCTGAACACTGAAGCTTTCTTT.

V gene TRBV28 combines with J gene TRBJ2-5; no reliable D call. Germline V lookup: CDR1 MDHEN, CDR2 SYDVKM. This CDR3 spans 16 amino acids. V was cut by 2 bases and J by 5 bases, with 18 bases left in between. For the CDR3, the DNA is TGTGCCAGCAGTTTAGGGTATAGAGGCTCGGATGAGACCCAGTACTTC. Protein: CASSLGYRGSDETQYF. Full variable domain (outside the CDR3, taken from reference TRBV28 and TRBJ2-5): DVKVTQSSRYLVKRTGEKVFLECVQDMDHENMFWYRQDPGLGLRLIYFSYDVKMKEKGDIPEGYSVSREKKERFSLILESASTNQTSMYLCASSLGYRGSDETQYFGPGTRLLVL.

The chain has TRBV7-2 and TRBJ2-1, with 13 bases lining up with TRBD2. CDR1 is SGHTA and CDR2 is FQGNSA in the germline V gene. This CDR3 comprises 16 residues. V was pared by 3 bases and J by 6 bases, with 5 bases of the junction left unmatched. The CDR3 nucleotides are TGTGCCAGCAGCTTGAGGACTAGCGGGAGACTCAATGAGCAGTTCTTC. Its translation is CASSLRTSGRLNEQFF.

V usage is TRBV9 and J usage is TRBJ2-1; 9 nucleotides align to TRBD2. The CDR3 has 16 amino acids. J gave up 3 bases and V 2 bases, and 6 bases lay outside the gene matches. Germline loops: CDR1 SGDLS, CDR2 YYNGEE. CDR3 amino acids: CASSVGGRAFYNEQFF. CDR3 nucleotides: TGTGCCAGCAGCGTTGGCGGGAGGGCCTTCTACAATGAGCAGTTCTTC.

The chain uses TRBV11-1 and TRBJ2-5, with TRBD2 matching over 11 bases. V dropped 9 bases and J dropped 0; count of bases not matched to a gene: 15. Germline V gene sequence: CDR1 SGHAT, CDR2 FQDESV (reference sequence). This CDR3 region has 18 residues. The CDR3 spells CASKRGTSGEGYQETQYF. As DNA, the CDR3 is TGTGCCAGTAAAAGGGGGACTAGCGGTGAGGGGTACCAAGAGACCCAGTACTTC.